This entry features one T cell receptor beta chain sequence. This record belongs to a study of Ad26.COV2.S vaccination and SARS-CoV-2 variants. Study at large: The vaccine Ad26.COV2.S was put into the muscle once, or twice with 56 days between.

Germline V CDR1 and CDR2: GTSNPN, SVGIG (reference sequence). Trimming cost V 0 bases and J 6 bases, with 12 bases left between them. The CDR3 runs 15 residues. TCRdb keeps only in-frame clones here, not all; method: immunoSEQ multiplex PCR. The sample yields 410,000 or so clones, 80% to 95% seen once. Stated treatment: about 20 received Ad26.COV2.S at low or high dose, single or two shots; about 5 received placebo; per-sample allocation not given. Specimens were obtained on day 63 following the first vaccine or placebo injection. Vaccine was an Ad26 vector expressing Wuhan-strain SARS-CoV-2 spike. This TCR came from a person between 18 and 59 years old who received the Ad26.COV2.S COVID-19 vaccine or a placebo. Sequencing used peripheral blood, obtained in a trial of Ad26.COV2.S vaccine versus placebo. This chain joins TRBV30 and TRBJ2-6; TRBD1 is a possible D gene (6 bases). CDR3 sequence reads: CAWSVLRGQANVLTF. CDR3 sequence (DNA): TGTGCCTGGAGTGTATTGAGGGGACAGGCCAACGTCCTGACTTTC.